These 29 T cell receptor beta chains were sequenced from one sample in a study of blood T cell repertoires in COVID-19 (dated by TCRdb to about 2020). Preparation of the library involved the immunoSEQ multiplex PCR assay. TCRdb re-hosts the immuneACCESS table, in-frame sequences only. Its copies lack some clones; in the studies checked, an unresolved V gene accounts for under half of them, and the cause for the rest is not known. Present in this sample are roughly 150,000 clones, more than 65% of which were seen just once. Together, the top ten hold roughly a tenth of the sample. The source material was peripheral blood. These receptors originate from a man aged 70-80 years with active or convalescent COVID-19.

This clone has only one observation. This rearrangement joins TRBV11-2 to TRBJ1-6; D ambiguous. V shed 6 bases and J shed 8 bases, with 14 bases lying between them. The CDR3 sequence is 14 residues long. Germline values: CDR1 SGHAT, CDR2 FQNNGV. In nucleotides, the CDR3 is TGTGCCAGCAGACGACTCTACGAGGATTCACCCCTCCACTTT. Protein sequence: CASRRLYEDSPLHF.

J is TRBJ1-2 and V is TRBV9; TRBD1 is a possible D gene (5 bases). The CDR3 sequence is 14 residues long. V lost 0 bases, J lost 2 bases, and 8 bases lay in between. The germline gives CDR1 SGDLS, CDR2 YYNGEE. CDR3 in amino acids: CASSVGGDNYGYTF. The CDR3 coding sequence is TGTGCCAGCAGCGTAGGGGGGGACAACTATGGCTACACCTTC.

The J gene is TRBJ1-6, the V gene TRBV6-5; D is uncertain. The CDR3 is 15 amino acids. Trimming took off 0 bases at V and 7 bases at J, with 10 bases between the two ends. Germline values: CDR1 MNHEY, CDR2 SVGAGI. CDR3 sequence: CASSYSRRVNSPLHF. CDR3 coding DNA: TGTGCCAGCAGTTACTCACGACGGGTAAATTCACCCCTCCACTTT.

V gene TRBV19 combines with J gene TRBJ1-5; weak D call: TRBD1 (5 bases). Germline lookup yields CDR1 LNHDA and CDR2 SQIVND (reference sequence). CDR3 length: 13 residues. Deletions cut 6 bases from V and 5 bases from J, with 11 bases between. CDR3 residues: CASSQTDYQPQHF. The CDR3 nucleotides read TGTGCCAGTAGCCAGACAGACTATCAGCCCCAGCATTTT.

This chain uses TRBV4-3 with TRBJ1-1, with D possibly matching TRBD1 (5 bases). CDR1 and CDR2 (germline): LGHNA, YSLEER. CDR3 length: 14 amino acids. Trimming shortened V by 0 bases and J by 4 bases, and 9 bases separated the two germline ends. The CDR3 region has the DNA TGCGCCAGCAGCCAAGATCTCGGGGGCACTGAAGCTTTCTTT. The encoded protein is CASSQDLGGTEAFF.

This chain connects TRBV5-6 to TRBJ1-4; a possible D gene is TRBD1 (6 bases). Germline V gene sequence: CDR1 SGHDT, CDR2 YYEEEE. The CDR3 spans 14 residues. The ends were cut back, 4 bases at V and 7 bases at J, with 14 bases in the middle. CDR3 sequence (DNA): TGTGCCAGCAGCCTCGACAGGTGGGCTGAAAAACTGTTTTTT. Protein sequence: CASSLDRWAEKLFF.

This rearrangement joins TRBV11-2 to TRBJ2-3, with 9 nucleotides matching TRBD2. This CDR3 is built from 17 residues. With 6 bases clipped from V and 2 bases from J, the junction kept 12 bases outside the gene matches. Germline V lookup: CDR1 SGHAT, CDR2 FQNNGV. The CDR3 loop is CASSSPGLAPVTDTQYF. DNA of the CDR3: TGTGCCAGCAGTTCCCCCGGACTAGCGCCCGTCACAGATACGCAGTATTTT.

This chain connects TRBV27 to TRBJ2-2; D is perhaps TRBD2 (7 bases). Germline CDR1 and CDR2: MNHEY and SMNVEV (reference sequence). There are 17 residues in the CDR3. Trimming took off 6 bases at V and 5 bases at J, with 22 bases between the two ends. CDR3 residues: CASRPPGGGPGTGELFF. CDR3 coding DNA: TGTGCCAGCAGACCCCCCGGCGGGGGCCCGGGTACCGGGGAGCTGTTTTTT.

The chain employs TRBV3-1 (or the pseudogene TRBV3-2) and TRBJ2-5; possibly TRBD2 for D (6 bases). Germline lookup yields CDR1 LGHDT and CDR2 YNNKEL (reference sequence). V was cut by 3 bases and J by 5 bases, with 13 bases left in between. This CDR3 is built from 14 residues. CDR3 region: CASSHNPGAETQYF. In DNA, the CDR3 is TGTGCCAGCAGCCATAATCCGGGAGCTGAGACCCAGTACTTC.

This clone was seen more than once but under ten times. The V gene is TRBV2, the J gene TRBJ1-5; TRBD1 is a possible D gene (6 bases). The CDR3 runs to 14 residues. Germline values: CDR1 SNHLY, CDR2 FYNNEI. V shed 9 bases and J shed 2 bases, with 14 bases lying between them. CDR3 region: CASGGPVGNQPQHF. The CDR3 coding sequence is TGTGCCAGTGGGGGCCCGGTGGGCAATCAGCCCCAGCATTTT.

The rearrangement links TRBV5-5 to TRBJ1-5; perhaps TRBD1 as D (5 bases). Germline V CDR1 and CDR2: SGHKS, YYEKEE (reference sequence). Deletions cut 3 bases from V and 7 bases from J, with 23 bases between. The CDR3 totals 17 residues. The CDR3 is CASSSTIGQGVTQPQHF. As DNA, the CDR3 is TGTGCCAGCAGCTCAACCATCGGGCAGGGTGTAACACAGCCCCAGCATTTT.

The chain employs TRBV27 and TRBJ1-5, with no clear D. V dropped 0 bases and J dropped 0 bases, with 12 bases sitting between them. Germline loops: CDR1 MNHEY, CDR2 SMNVEV (reference sequence). The CDR3 covers 17 residues. As DNA, the CDR3 is TGTGCCAGCAGTTTATCGGCAGTCTCCTTTAGCAATCAGCCCCAGCATTTT. Its protein is CASSLSAVSFSNQPQHF.

The chain links TRBV28 to TRBJ2-1, with D possibly being TRBD2 (5 bases). The length of the CDR3 is 13 residues. CDR1 MDHEN and CDR2 SYDVKM come from the germline V gene. The V end lost 1 base, the J end lost 9 bases, and 10 bases lay between the germline ends. CDR3 nucleotide sequence: TGTGCCAGCAGTTTATTACCCGGAGGTGAGCAGTTCTTC. Translation: CASSLLPGGEQFF.

The V call is TRBV24-1, the J call TRBJ2-3; weak D call: TRBD2 (6 bases). Germline lookup yields CDR1 KGHDR and CDR2 SFDVKD. There are 14 residues in the CDR3. V lost 9 bases and J 2 bases, leaving 14 bases between the germline ends. The DNA of the CDR3 is TGTGCCACCGGCGGGGTCAGGAACACAGATACGCAGTATTTT. It is translated as CATGGVRNTDTQYF.

The V gene is TRBV19, the J gene TRBJ2-1; TRBD1 is a possible D gene (6 bases). The V end lost 6 bases, the J end lost 0 bases, and 15 bases lay between the germline ends. From germline, CDR1 is LNHDA and CDR2 SQIVND (reference sequence). This CDR3 has 16 residues. CDR3 nucleotide sequence: TGTGCCAGTAGCAGGGGCCCCCTGAGCTCCTACAATGAGCAGTTCTTC. Its protein is CASSRGPLSSYNEQFF.

This clone has a single count. J is TRBJ1-2 and V is TRBV6-2 or TRBV6-3; D gene unclear. Germline CDR1 reads MNHEY; CDR2 reads SVGEGT. The CDR3 loop spans 13 amino acids. Trimming cost V 6 bases and J 4 bases, with 12 bases left between them. CDR3 region: CASSSGEGYGYTF. The CDR3 bases are TGTGCCAGCAGCTCCGGGGAAGGCTATGGCTACACCTTC.

The rearrangement uses TRBV27 and TRBJ1-5; 9 nucleotides line up with TRBD1. Germline assignment: CDR1 MNHEY and CDR2 SMNVEV (reference sequence). J was trimmed by 4 bases and V by 7 bases; bases with no gene match: 11. This CDR3 spans 16 amino acids. CDR3 in DNA: TGTGCCAGCATGGGGACAGGGTGGGGGGGGAATCAGCCCCAGCATTTT. Residues: CASMGTGWGGNQPQHF.

The chain links TRBV2 to TRBJ1-5; no firm D call. CDR1 and CDR2 (germline): SNHLY, FYNNEI. CDR3 length: 13 residues. Trimming pared 3 bases from V and 9 bases from J, leaving 12 bases between. This CDR3 reads CASSENPPRPQHF. The CDR3 DNA reads TGTGCCAGCAGTGAGAACCCTCCCAGGCCCCAGCATTTT.

This sequence joins TRBV15 and TRBJ1-1; TRBD1 agrees at 10 bases. The CDR3 is 15 residues long. The V gene's germline CDR1 is LNHNV and CDR2 YYDKDF (reference sequence). The V segment lost 5 bases and the J segment 3 bases; nucleotides outside the gene matches: 6. The DNA for the CDR3 is TGTGCCACCAGCGGAGGGACAGGGGTGTACACTGAAGCTTTCTTT. This codes for CATSGGTGVYTEAFF.

This clone has a single count. V usage is TRBV24-1 and J usage is TRBJ2-1, with D tentatively TRBD1 (6 bases). The V gene lost 3 bases and the J gene lost 6 bases, with 23 bases spanning the gap. The CDR3 loop spans 18 amino acids. Looked up from germline, CDR1 is KGHDR and CDR2 is SFDVKD. The CDR3 region is CATSDQGNREIALNEQFF. As DNA, the CDR3 is TGTGCCACCAGTGATCAGGGCAACAGGGAGATAGCCCTCAATGAGCAGTTCTTC.

V and J are TRBV15 and TRBJ2-3; D call uncertain. Germline loops: CDR1 LNHNV, CDR2 YYDKDF (reference sequence). The CDR3 runs 17 residues. Trimming cost V 5 bases and J 3 bases, with 21 bases left between them. The DNA for the CDR3 is TGTGCCACCAGCCCTCTACGGCATGACTCTCAGACAGATACGCAGTATTTT. This encodes CATSPLRHDSQTDTQYF.

The chain has TRBV29-1 and TRBJ2-3, with D maybe TRBD2 (6 bases). Germline-derived CDR1 and CDR2 are SQVTM and ANQGSEA. CDR3 length: 15 amino acids. V was trimmed by 0 bases and J by 5 bases, leaving 15 bases between them. The CDR3 region is CSVEEYSGPGDTQYF. The CDR3 coding sequence is TGCAGCGTTGAAGAGTACAGCGGGCCAGGAGATACGCAGTATTTT.

The chain joins TRBV7-2 to TRBJ1-2, with no clear D. CDR1 and CDR2 (germline): SGHTA, FQGNSA. V lost 5 bases, J lost 4 bases, and 26 bases lay in between. This CDR3 region has 18 residues. CDR3 sequence: CASSTRSGLRPNAYGYTF. For the CDR3, the DNA is TGTGCCAGCAGCACGCGGTCCGGCCTACGGCCAAACGCCTATGGCTACACCTTC.

The gene calls are TRBV6-5 and TRBJ2-3, with 9 bases matching TRBD1. The V gene end was trimmed by 2 bases and the J gene end by 4 bases; junction bases not matched to a gene: 4. CDR1 and CDR2 (germline): MNHEY, SVGAGI. This CDR3 spans 15 amino acids. This CDR3 reads CASSYGTGRADTQYF. In DNA form, the CDR3 reads TGTGCCAGCAGTTACGGGACAGGGAGAGCAGATACGCAGTATTTT.

The chain has TRBV28 and TRBJ1-2; D unresolved. There are 12 residues in the CDR3. Trimming stripped 4 bases from V and 3 bases from J, with 6 bases between. CDR1 is MDHEN and CDR2 is SYDVKM in the germline V gene. The CDR3 DNA sequence: TGTGCCAGCAGTTCGTCAGACTATGGCTACACCTTC. This gives the protein CASSSSDYGYTF.

The rearrangement joins TRBV19 to TRBJ1-1; D is unresolved. Per the germline V gene, CDR1 is LNHDA and CDR2 is SQIVND (reference sequence). The CDR3 contains 11 residues. Trimming stripped 9 bases from V and 1 base from J, with 6 bases between. In nucleotides, the CDR3 is TGTGCCAGCAGAAAGAACACTGAAGCTTTCTTT. This encodes CASRKNTEAFF.

V gene TRBV21-1 combines with J gene TRBJ2-1; no check of the table's D call, TRBD2, against the DNA was made. TRBV21-1 is reported as a pseudogene. The CDR3 is 17 amino acids. CDR3 region: CASSKECEAETRNEQFF. For the CDR3, the DNA is TGTGCCAGCAGCAAAGAGTGTGAGGCGGAGACGCGCAATGAGCAGTTCTTC.

The chain carries TRBV6-5 and TRBJ2-5; D is perhaps TRBD2 (6 bases). CDR1 and CDR2 from the germline V gene are MNHEY and SVGAGI. Between the trimmed V and J ends, which lost 0 bases and 2 bases, there was a span of 13 bases. The CDR3 covers 16 residues. The CDR3 protein is CASSYSGGGPQETQYF. DNA for the CDR3: TGTGCCAGCAGTTACTCGGGGGGTGGCCCACAAGAGACCCAGTACTTC.

Here the CDR3 reads CASSPRAGTPNTEAFF. As DNA, the CDR3 is TGTGCCAGCAGCCCCCGCGCCGGGACACCGAACACTGAAGCTTTCTTT. The rearrangement links TRBV5-8 to TRBJ1-1; D might be TRBD1 (6 bases). Germline V gene lookup returns CDR1 SGHTS and CDR2 YDEGEE. V was shortened by 4 bases and J by 1 base, with 17 bases between the two germline ends. The CDR3 length is 16 residues. The complete variable domain, with remaining parts taken from reference TRBV5-8 and TRBJ1-1, reads EAGVTQSPTHLIKTRGQQATLRCSPISGHTSVYWYQQALGLGLQFLLWYDEGEERNRGNFPPRFSGRQFPNYSSELNVNALELEDSALYLCASSPRAGTPNTEAFFGQGTRLTVV.